Following are 32 T cell receptor beta chains from one sample sequenced in a study of blood T cell repertoires in COVID-19. Profiled with immunoSEQ multiplex PCR; TCRdb holds only in-frame clones, not every one. Of under 250,000 clones in the sample, more than 85% are singletons; the top ten hold 0.82%. Sequences were obtained from peripheral blood. The receptor set was obtained from a man aged 55 to 70 with COVID-19, enrolled during active disease.

This clone is a singleton in its sample. The rearrangement uses TRBV9 and TRBJ1-3; no clear D gene. Per germline, CDR1 SGDLS and CDR2 YYNGEE. The CDR3 spans 17 residues. With 0 bases removed from V and 3 bases from J, the gap between germline ends came to 16 bases. Here the CDR3 DNA reads TGTGCCAGCAGCGTAGGTCGAGGGAGGAATTATGGAAACACCATATATTTT. Amino acids: CASSVGRGRNYGNTIYF.

The J gene is TRBJ2-1, the V gene TRBV4-2, with D possibly being TRBD2 (6 bases). V was trimmed by 1 base and J by 6 bases, leaving 13 bases between them. The CDR3 is 15 amino acids. CDR1 and CDR2 (germline): LGHNA, YNFKEQ. CDR3 nucleotides: TGTGCCAGCAGCCAAGTGGGGGGAAGTATCAATGAGCAGTTCTTC. Its protein is CASSQVGGSINEQFF.

The V and J genes are TRBV3-1 (or the pseudogene TRBV3-2) and TRBJ1-3, with TRBD1 identical over 7 bases. This CDR3 has 16 residues. CDR1 is LGHDT, CDR2 YNNKEL, per germline (reference sequence). The J segment lost 0 bases and the V segment lost 5 bases, leaving 7 bases of the junction unmatched. CDR3 protein: CASSLSAGGSGNTIYF. The DNA for the CDR3 is TGTGCCAGCAGCTTGTCAGCAGGGGGCTCTGGAAACACCATATATTTT.

This rearrangement joins TRBV10-1 to TRBJ2-5, with D uncertain. Germline-derived CDR1 and CDR2 are WNHNN and SYGVQD (reference sequence). This CDR3 is 14 amino acids long. Trimming cost V 2 bases and J 0 bases, with 7 bases left between them. The CDR3 region has the DNA TGCGCCAGCAGTGAGGGGCAGTACCAAGAGACCCAGTACTTC. It is translated as CASSEGQYQETQYF.

In this sample, this clone turned up once. This chain links TRBV3-1 (or the pseudogene TRBV3-2) with TRBJ1-1, with D unresolved. Trimming removed 4 bases at V and 1 base at J, with 16 bases between. The germline gives CDR1 LGHDT, CDR2 YNNKEL (reference sequence). The CDR3 is 16 amino acids. In DNA, the CDR3 is TGTGCCAGCAGCCCCAAATCCTGGCGGGGGAACACTGAAGCTTTCTTT. This gives the protein CASSPKSWRGNTEAFF.

The gene calls are TRBV6-6 and TRBJ1-1; 10 nucleotides align to TRBD1. Germline values: CDR1 MNHNY, CDR2 SVGAGI (reference sequence). Germline trimming cut 5 bases from V and 3 bases from J; bases unmatched to any gene: 6. CDR3 length: 15 residues. In DNA form, the CDR3 reads TGTGCCAGCAGTAGCACCGGGACAGGGGACACTGAAGCTTTCTTT. Amino acids: CASSSTGTGDTEAFF.

This clone was seen a single time. V and J are TRBV15 and TRBJ1-6; D is perhaps TRBD1 (5 bases). The CDR3 has 15 residues. V was pared by 0 bases and J by 4 bases, with 7 bases between. Germline V gene lookup returns CDR1 LNHNV and CDR2 YYDKDF (reference sequence). This CDR3 reads CATSREGLYNSPLHF. The CDR3 nucleotides are TGTGCCACCAGCAGAGAGGGACTTTATAATTCACCCCTCCACTTT.

The chain couples TRBV11-2 to TRBJ1-6, with TRBD1 identical over 7 bases. The germline gives CDR1 SGHAT, CDR2 FQNNGV. The CDR3 contains 14 residues. With 1 base clipped from V and 10 bases from J, the junction kept 4 bases outside the gene matches. CDR3: CASSLGTGGSPLHF. Written as DNA, the CDR3 is TGTGCCAGCAGCTTAGGGACAGGCGGATCACCCCTCCACTTT. Complete variable domain (other parts from reference TRBV11-2 and TRBJ1-6): EAGVAQSPRYKIIEKRQSVAFWCNPISGHATLYWYQQILGQGPKLLIQFQNNGVVDDSQLPKDRFSAERLKGVDSTLKIQPAKLEDSAVYLCASSLGTGGSPLHFGNGTRLTVT.

V gene TRBV12-3 or TRBV12-4 combines with J gene TRBJ1-2, with a possible D match to TRBD1 (5 bases). CDR3 length: 12 amino acids. V lost 2 bases and J 5 bases, leaving 6 bases between the germline ends. CDR3 loop: CASSLRGYGYTF. The CDR3 region has the DNA TGTGCCAGCAGTTTAAGGGGTTATGGCTACACCTTC.

The gene calls are TRBV28 and TRBJ2-7; the D is unclear. Germline V gene lookup returns CDR1 MDHEN and CDR2 SYDVKM. There are 10 residues in the CDR3. The CDR3 loop reads CAGLVHEQYF. In nucleotides, the CDR3 is TGTGCTGGCCTAGTCCACGAGCAGTACTTC.

This clone was found once. CDR3 sequence reads: CSVQVLAGPTDTQYF. DNA of the CDR3: TGCAGCGTTCAGGTACTAGCGGGGCCCACAGATACGCAGTATTTT. The J gene is TRBJ2-3, the V gene TRBV29-1; 10 nucleotides match TRBD2. V was clipped by 5 bases and J by 2 bases; unmatched bases: 7. This CDR3 has 15 residues. Germline CDR1 is SQVTM and CDR2 is ANQGSEA.

The chain joins TRBV19 to TRBJ1-1; 8 bases fit TRBD1. V was pared by 3 bases and J by 8 bases, with 8 bases of the junction left unmatched. The CDR3 runs 14 residues. Germline V gene lookup returns CDR1 LNHDA and CDR2 SQIVND (reference sequence). This CDR3 reads CASSIRDRLFEAFF. The CDR3 DNA follows: TGTGCCAGTAGTATCCGGGACAGGCTATTCGAAGCTTTCTTT.

CDR3 residues: CASSHQTKNTEAFF. Here the CDR3 DNA reads TGTGCCAGCAGCCATCAGACAAAGAACACTGAAGCTTTCTTT. The chain uses TRBV7-9 and TRBJ1-1; D is unresolved. Trimming left V 5 bases short and J 1 base short, with 11 bases between. The CDR3 sequence is 14 residues long. The germline gives CDR1 SEHNR, CDR2 FQNEAQ (reference sequence). The full variable domain, with the rest looked up from reference TRBV7-9 and TRBJ1-1, is DTGVSQNPRHKITKRGQNVTFRCDPISEHNRLYWYRQTLGQGPEFLTYFQNEAQLEKSRLLSDRFSAERPKGSFSTLEIQRTEQGDSAMYLCASSHQTKNTEAFFGQGTRLTVV.

V is TRBV19 and J is TRBJ2-2; 10 bases align to TRBD1. This CDR3 contains 14 residues. Germline loops: CDR1 LNHDA, CDR2 SQIVND (reference sequence). After removal of 5 bases from V and 6 bases from J, the junction contained 3 bases not matched to a gene. CDR3 residues: CASSLGQGPGELFF. The CDR3 DNA follows: TGTGCCAGTAGTTTGGGACAGGGGCCCGGGGAGCTGTTTTTT.

This clone was detected once. This rearrangement joins TRBV7-9 to TRBJ2-7; TRBD2 agrees at 15 bases. J gave up 6 bases and V 3 bases, and 9 bases lay outside the gene matches. The CDR3 covers 17 residues. Germline-derived CDR1 and CDR2 are SEHNR and FQNEAQ (reference sequence). CDR3: CASSFGLAGGLGGEQYF. For the CDR3, the DNA is TGTGCCAGCAGCTTCGGACTAGCGGGAGGGTTAGGAGGCGAGCAGTACTTC.

The chain links TRBV4-1 to TRBJ2-2; 13 bases are shared with TRBD2. Losses at the gene ends were 4 bases for V and 6 bases for J; bases not matched to a gene: 5. Germline V gives CDR1 MGHRA, CDR2 YSYEKL. The CDR3 is made up of 16 amino acids. The CDR3 reads CASSLGLAGSAGELFF. CDR3 sequence (DNA): TGCGCCAGCAGCCTGGGACTAGCGGGGTCCGCCGGGGAGCTGTTTTTT.

The rearrangement links TRBV6-4 to TRBJ1-1; perhaps TRBD1 as D (5 bases). The CDR3 is made up of 15 amino acids. The germline gives CDR1 MRHNA, CDR2 SNTAGT. The germline V and J ends were trimmed by 0 bases and 5 bases, with 13 bases remaining between them. The CDR3 protein is CASSDSTESRTEAFF. DNA of the CDR3: TGTGCCAGCAGTGACTCGACAGAGAGCCGAACTGAAGCTTTCTTT.

The DNA of the CDR3 is TGTGCCAGCAGCTTTGTATCAGCCGGGACTTCGGACACTGAAGCTTTCTTT. Protein: CASSFVSAGTSDTEAFF. The chain uses TRBV12-1 and TRBJ1-1. TRBV12-1 is listed as a pseudogene. The length of the CDR3 is 17 residues.

The chain employs TRBV18 and TRBJ1-3, with TRBD1 identical over 8 bases. The CDR3 consists of 15 residues. Unmatched junction bases numbered 7, after V lost 2 bases and J lost 7 bases. In germline, CDR1 is KGHSH, CDR2 LQKENI. The CDR3 reads CASSPYGQGGNTIYF. In nucleotides, the CDR3 is TGTGCCAGCTCACCATACGGACAGGGTGGGAACACCATATATTTT.

The rearrangement joins TRBV6-6 to TRBJ1-5; a weak D match, TRBD1 (5 bases). In germline, CDR1 is MNHNY, CDR2 SVGAGI (reference sequence). V lost 5 bases and J 4 bases, leaving 15 bases between the germline ends. This CDR3 is 15 amino acids long. CDR3 sequence reads: CASSDTDRPNQPQHF. The CDR3 DNA reads TGTGCCAGCAGTGACACTGACAGACCGAATCAGCCCCAGCATTTT.

J is TRBJ2-7 and V is TRBV7-6, with 7 positions matching TRBD2. Unmatched junction bases numbered 9, after V lost 4 bases and J lost 3 bases. This CDR3 is 15 amino acids long. Germline loops: CDR1 SGHVS, CDR2 FNYEAQ. The CDR3 sequence: CASSSLGEGNYEQYF. CDR3 nucleotides: TGTGCCAGCAGCTCGCTAGGGGAGGGAAACTACGAGCAGTACTTC.

In nucleotides, the CDR3 is TGTGCCAGCAGTTTATTCCGGGGCAATGAGCAGTTCTTC. It codes for CASSLFRGNEQFF. The chain couples TRBV27 to TRBJ2-1; D is perhaps TRBD2 (5 bases). The CDR3 length is 13 residues. Trimming took off 1 base at V and 6 bases at J, with 7 bases between the two ends. CDR1 is MNHEY and CDR2 is SMNVEV in the germline V gene (reference sequence).

This chain uses TRBV11-3 with TRBJ2-5, with no clear D. Trimming cost V 1 base and J 4 bases, with 7 bases left between them. The CDR3 runs 13 residues. The germline CDR1 and CDR2 sequences are SGHNT and YENEEA. DNA for the CDR3: TGTGCCAGCAGCTTAGTCGGTACAGAGACCCAGTACTTC. Translation gives CASSLVGTETQYF.

On this clone: Compared with germline, one end of the junction differs, possibly owing to a read error. J is TRBJ2-7 and V is TRBV6-5, with D perhaps TRBD2 (6 bases). CDR1 is MNHEY, CDR2 SVGAGI, per germline. The length of the CDR3 is 10 residues. The CDR3 DNA is TGTGCCAGCGGGGGACTCCAACTATTTTTC. It codes for CASGGLQLFF.

V gene TRBV27 combines with J gene TRBJ2-6; D gene unclear. Trimming removed 3 bases at V and 2 bases at J, with 5 bases between. CDR1 and CDR2 (germline): MNHEY, SMNVEV (reference sequence). This CDR3 spans 14 amino acids. CDR3 region: CASSFRAGANVLTF. In DNA, the CDR3 is TGTGCCAGCAGTTTCCGGGCTGGGGCCAACGTCCTGACTTTC.

V gene TRBV7-9 combines with J gene TRBJ2-1, with D perhaps matching TRBD1 (6 bases). CDR1 and CDR2 (germline): SEHNR, FQNEAQ (reference sequence). The CDR3 has 13 amino acids. V was shortened by 0 bases and J by 8 bases, with 8 bases between the two germline ends. CDR3 residues: CASSLAGADEQFF. The DNA of the CDR3 is TGTGCCAGCAGCTTAGCGGGGGCGGATGAGCAGTTCTTC.

The chain uses TRBV3-1 (or the pseudogene TRBV3-2) and TRBJ2-7; 12 nucleotides agree with TRBD1. Losses at the gene ends were 4 bases for V and 6 bases for J; bases not matched to a gene: 7. Looked up from germline, CDR1 is LGHDT and CDR2 is YNNKEL (reference sequence). The CDR3 has 15 residues. The CDR3 DNA sequence: TGTGCCAGCAGCCTCCGGGACAGGGGGCGTGTCGAGCAGTACTTC. It encodes CASSLRDRGRVEQYF.

A few counts support this clone. Here the CDR3 reads CASSLSVGGAKNIQYF. The CDR3 region has the DNA TGTGCCAGCAGTTTATCCGTAGGGGGAGCCAAAAACATTCAGTACTTC. J is TRBJ2-4 and V is TRBV27; D may be TRBD1 (6 bases). The V end lost 0 bases, the J end lost 0 bases, and 9 bases lay between the germline ends. Germline CDR1 reads MNHEY; CDR2 reads SMNVEV (reference sequence). The CDR3 runs 16 residues.

This chain joins TRBV6-5 and TRBJ1-6; no clear D. Germline CDR1 reads MNHEY; CDR2 reads SVGAGI. This CDR3 contains 15 residues. The V gene lost 6 bases and the J gene lost 4 bases, with 13 bases spanning the gap. The CDR3 here is CASRSSGAYNSPLHF. CDR3 sequence (DNA): TGTGCCAGCAGGTCTTCGGGAGCATATAATTCACCCCTCCACTTT.

J is TRBJ1-5 and V is TRBV7-8; D is perhaps TRBD1 (6 bases). Looked up from germline, CDR1 is SGHVS and CDR2 is FQNEAQ. The CDR3 covers 15 residues. Trimming stripped 2 bases from V and 7 bases from J, with 15 bases between. The CDR3 DNA reads as TGTGCCAGCAGCTTATTGTCTGGGGGCGGGCAGCCCCAGCATTTT. As protein: CASSLLSGGGQPQHF.

This sequence joins TRBV6-6 and TRBJ1-2; TRBD1 matches 9 bases. J gave up 6 bases and V 4 bases, and 6 bases lay outside the gene matches. The CDR3 is 14 residues long. Looked up from germline, CDR1 is MNHNY and CDR2 is SVGAGI (reference sequence). DNA of the CDR3: TGTGCCAGCAGTTCACCAACAGGGGGCGATGGCTACACCTTC. Its translation is CASSSPTGGDGYTF.

This chain joins TRBV30 and TRBJ1-2; D unclear. The CDR3 runs to 13 residues. Germline V gives CDR1 GTSNPN, CDR2 SVGIG (reference sequence). V lost 0 bases and J lost 4, with 9 bases in between. The DNA for the CDR3 is TGTGCCTGGAGTGTAGAGGTGGTCTATGGCTACACCTTC. It codes for CAWSVEVVYGYTF.